The clone carrying this T cell receptor beta chain was recorded a few times. Its antigen is not known. Other nucleotide sequences from this sample produce the same CDR3. Primers included in the PCR were 60 Vbeta and 13 Jbeta primers. This table comes from immunoSEQ multiplex PCR, and its TCRdb copy is limited to in-frame clones, with some not included. The repertoire holds more than 140,000 clones, 50% to 75% seen once, with under 3% in the top ten. Between the trimmed V and J ends, which lost 3 bases and 4 bases, there was a span of 12 bases. The CDR3 runs to 15 residues. CDR1 is MDHEN and CDR2 is SYDVKM in the germline V gene. This sample was taken from a study of cytomegalovirus exposure and HLA in healthy donors. General study findings and limits: A later analysis appeared to link common viral pathogens to several of the most significant clusters. The study put 150 to 200 TCR beta chains on its list as cytomegalovirus-associated. The HLA-A and HLA-B alleles of most subjects were reportedly predicted accurately from TCR beta sequences. In a later analysis, specific HLA alleles were associated with 15,000 to 20,000 TCR beta sequences at a 0.05 false discovery rate.

The rearrangement joins TRBV28 to TRBJ1-4, with D possibly TRBD1 on 6 matching bases. The sample was PBMCs. This clonotype originated in a woman in her 30s in good health and CMV-seropositive. CDR3: CASSFQGSLNEKLFF. The CDR3 nucleotides read TGTGCCAGCAGTTTCCAGGGGTCGCTTAATGAAAAACTGTTTTTT. Supplemented by reference TRBV28 and TRBJ1-4, the full variable domain reads DVKVTQSSRYLVKRTGEKVFLECVQDMDHENMFWYRQDPGLGLRLIYFSYDVKMKEKGDIPEGYSVSREKKERFSLILESASTNQTSMYLCASSFQGSLNEKLFFGSGTQLSVL.